This entry lists 10 T cell receptor beta chains sequenced from one sample in a study of early T cells in non-severe SARS-CoV-2 infection. TCRdb passed the 5' RACE reads through MiXCR, listing each CDR3 protein once. The sample includes roughly 50,000 distinct CDR3 sequences, roughly 10% seen only once; the top ten take 15%. Input material: whole blood. The receptors stem from an adult who was a healthcare worker with PCR-confirmed SARS-CoV-2 infection or an uninfected control (not recorded which).

This clonotype was observed many times. The chain has TRBV24-1 and TRBJ2-7; 7 nucleotides agree with TRBD2. The CDR3 extends over 14 amino acids. V lost 3 bases, J lost 1 base, and 2 bases stayed unmatched. In germline, CDR1 is KGHDR, CDR2 SFDVKD. The CDR3 is CATSDVGGSYEQYF. In DNA form, the CDR3 reads TGTGCCACCAGTGATGTGGGGGGGTCCTACGAGCAGTACTTC.

This clonotype was observed many times. This chain links TRBV12-5 with TRBJ1-1; D remains unclear. CDR3 length equals 14 residues. The ends were cut back, 1 base at V and 2 bases at J, with 8 bases in the middle. Germline CDR1 and CDR2: LGHNT and FRNRAP. CDR3 sequence: CASGLEQSNTEAFF. The CDR3 DNA sequence: TGTGCTAGTGGTTTGGAACAGAGCAACACTGAAGCTTTCTTT.

Concerning this clonotype: This sequence may be a read error, since a much larger clone differs from it by one base. This chain links TRBV7-8 with TRBJ1-1; 7 positions agree with TRBD1. CDR3 length equals 14 residues. Germline values: CDR1 SGHVS, CDR2 FQNEAQ. CDR3 amino acids: CASGLARQGAEAFF. In DNA, the CDR3 is TGTGCCAGCGGCTTAGCGAGGCAGGGGGCTGAAGCTTTCTTT.

This clonotype came up many times. The J gene is TRBJ2-7, the V gene TRBV7-6, with 15 bases fitting TRBD2. V shed 5 bases and J 3 bases; nucleotides not matched to a gene: 5. CDR1 SGHVS and CDR2 FNYEAQ come from the germline V gene. The CDR3 is made up of 16 amino acids. In DNA form, the CDR3 reads TGTGCCAGCAGCGTGGGACTAGCGGGAGGTAGCTACGAGCAGTACTTC. Translation gives CASSVGLAGGSYEQYF.

The chain is built from TRBV7-9 and TRBJ1-1; D ambiguous. Per the germline V gene, CDR1 is SEHNR and CDR2 is FQNEAQ (reference sequence). CDR3 size: 11 residues. V was shortened by 3 bases and J by 8 bases, with 7 bases between the two germline ends. The CDR3 nucleotides are TGTGCCAGCAGCTTGAACCAGGAAGCTTTCTTT. Encoded protein: CASSLNQEAFF.

This clonotype has a count of ten or more. This chain connects TRBV2 to TRBJ2-7; perhaps TRBD2 as D (6 bases). The germline gives CDR1 SNHLY, CDR2 FYNNEI. V gave up 6 bases and J gave up 3 bases, with 12 bases separating them. The CDR3 length is 13 residues. CDR3 sequence reads: CASRGDSSYEQYF. As DNA, the CDR3 is TGTGCCAGCAGGGGGGACTCGAGCTACGAGCAGTACTTC.

This clonotype appeared a few times. The chain employs TRBV6-2 or TRBV6-3 and TRBJ2-7, with D unresolved. The germline V and J ends were trimmed by 7 bases and 2 bases, with 6 bases remaining between them. The germline gives CDR1 MNHEY, CDR2 SVGEGT. The length of the CDR3 is 11 residues. CDR3 residues: CASTTAYEQYF. Here the CDR3 DNA reads TGTGCCAGCACGACCGCCTACGAGCAGTACTTC.

A few counts support this clonotype. The J gene is TRBJ1-1, the V gene TRBV9; no clear D. The CDR3 spans 14 residues. Trimming pared 4 bases from V and 3 bases from J, leaving 13 bases between. The germline V gene has CDR1 SGDLS and CDR2 YYNGEE. CDR3 sequence: CASSRGSLDTEAFF. The DNA of the CDR3 is TGTGCCAGCAGCAGAGGTAGCTTGGACACTGAAGCTTTCTTT.

The chain joins TRBV6-2 or TRBV6-3 to TRBJ1-5; no reliable D call. The CDR3 consists of 15 residues. The ends were cut back, 2 bases at V and 3 bases at J, with 11 bases in the middle. CDR1 and CDR2 from the germline V gene are MNHEY and SVGEGT. CDR3 sequence: CASSYESTFNQPQHF. The CDR3 DNA follows: TGTGCCAGCAGTTACGAGTCAACTTTCAATCAGCCCCAGCATTTT.

This clonotype was seen at least ten times. This chain uses TRBV6-5 with TRBJ2-3; possibly TRBD2 for D (5 bases). The germline CDR1 and CDR2 sequences are MNHEY and SVGAGI. The CDR3 is made up of 15 amino acids. V was shortened by 0 bases and J by 3 bases, with 10 bases between the two germline ends. The CDR3 region is CASSYSQRATDTQYF. The CDR3 DNA reads TGTGCCAGCAGTTACTCTCAGAGGGCAACAGATACGCAGTATTTT.